Sequencing of this T cell receptor (beta chain) was carried out in a study of regulatory T cells. The PCR used 52 TRBV and 13 TRBJ primers. Sequenced by immunoSEQ multiplex PCR; TCRdb stores in-frame clones only, minus some. The sample lists about 15,000 clones; 92% were seen once. The sequence was collected from a person aged 18-30 years with CD3G deficiency. Sequenced input: CD8+ T cells sorted from blood.

CDR3 sequence: CASSYTGGNTEAFF. The CDR3 DNA is TGTGCCAGCAGTTACACAGGGGGGAACACTGAAGCTTTCTTT. This rearrangement joins TRBV6-5 to TRBJ1-1, with 8 bases lining up with TRBD1. This CDR3 has 14 amino acids. Germline-derived CDR1 and CDR2 are MNHEY and SVGAGI. V gave up 2 bases and J gave up 1 base; unmatched junction bases: 0.